The 25 T cell receptor beta chains listed next were all sequenced from one sample in a study of cytomegalovirus exposure and HLA in healthy donors. Researchers ran the PCR with 60 Vbeta and 13 Jbeta primers. Produced via immunoSEQ multiplex PCR; TCRdb's table is partial and in-frame only. The sample consists of 35,000 to 45,000 clones, 50% of them appearing once. The sequenced sample consisted of PBMCs. These receptors were taken from a human donor in good health.

The chain combines TRBV11-2 with TRBJ2-2; D is undetermined. This CDR3 comprises 14 residues. Germline loops: CDR1 SGHAT, CDR2 FQNNGV. V lost 3 bases and J 5 bases, leaving 10 bases between the germline ends. The CDR3 DNA reads TGTGCCAGCAGCTTTACGGGTGGGACCGGGGAGCTGTTTTTT. Protein: CASSFTGGTGELFF.

The chain uses TRBV7-2 and TRBJ1-6; a possible D gene is TRBD1 (6 bases). V was shortened by 1 base and J by 4 bases, with 8 bases between the two germline ends. This CDR3 contains 15 residues. Germline loops: CDR1 SGHTA, CDR2 FQGNSA. The CDR3 DNA sequence: TGTGCCAGCAGCTTAGTTAGGGGGTATAATTCACCCCTCCACTTT. It specifies CASSLVRGYNSPLHF.

Regarding this clone: Sequence at one end of the junction differs from germline and may be a read error. The J gene is TRBJ2-7, the V gene TRBV15; 8 bases are a match to TRBD1. The CDR3 is made up of 17 amino acids. CDR1 and CDR2 from the germline V gene are LNHNV and YYDKDF (reference sequence). The DNA of the CDR3 is TGTGCCACCGGCAGACCTCCTATTCAGGGGGCGCCCTACGAGCAGTACTTC. Its translation is CATGRPPIQGAPYEQYF.

The chain couples TRBV9 to TRBJ2-1; maybe TRBD2 (5 bases). The CDR3 loop spans 15 amino acids. Trimming shortened V by 0 bases and J by 9 bases, and 16 bases separated the two germline ends. The germline CDR1 and CDR2 sequences are SGDLS and YYNGEE. The CDR3 nucleotides read TGTGCCAGCAGCGTAGTTGGTGGGAGAGGCGGTGAGCAGTTCTTC. It specifies CASSVVGGRGGEQFF.

The rearrangement uses TRBV7-2 and TRBJ2-5, with no clear D. Germline lookup yields CDR1 SGHTA and CDR2 FQGNSA. The CDR3 is 14 residues long. V was trimmed by 5 bases and J by 2 bases, leaving 12 bases between them. CDR3 sequence reads: CASSKEFGQETQYF. The CDR3 coding sequence is TGTGCCAGCAGCAAGGAGTTCGGGCAAGAGACCCAGTACTTC.

The chain links TRBV7-2 to TRBJ1-2; TRBD1 agrees at 10 bases. CDR1 and CDR2 (germline): SGHTA, FQGNSA. The CDR3 contains 17 residues. V lost 5 bases, J lost 4 bases, and 13 bases stayed unmatched. The CDR3 region is CASSTSLQGQGTYGYTF. CDR3 nucleotide sequence: TGTGCCAGCAGCACTAGCTTACAGGGACAGGGGACCTATGGCTACACCTTC.

The chain carries TRBV19 and TRBJ1-1, with D tentatively TRBD1 (5 bases). Per the germline V gene, CDR1 is LNHDA and CDR2 is SQIVND (reference sequence). The CDR3 consists of 12 residues. Trimming shortened V by 4 bases and J by 4 bases, and 7 bases separated the two germline ends. This chain's CDR3 is CASSTGRTEAFF. The CDR3 bases are TGTGCCAGTAGTACAGGGCGCACTGAAGCTTTCTTT.

This clone was seen a few times. This chain uses TRBV7-3 with TRBJ2-1, with D possibly being TRBD2 (5 bases). Germline V CDR1 and CDR2: SGHTA, FQGTGA. V shed 5 bases and J shed 0 bases, with 11 bases lying between them. This CDR3 is 15 amino acids long. The CDR3: CASSLLAGSYNEQFF. Here the CDR3 DNA reads TGTGCCAGCAGCCTGCTTGCGGGCTCCTACAATGAGCAGTTCTTC. The full variable domain, completed using reference TRBV7-3 and TRBJ2-1, is GAGVSQTPSNKVTEKGKYVELRCDPISGHTALYWYRQSLGQGPEFLIYFQGTGAADDSGLPNDRFFAVRPEGSVSTLKIQRTERGDSAVYLCASSLLAGSYNEQFFGPGTRLTVL.

This sequence joins TRBV19 and TRBJ1-2; a possible D gene is TRBD1 (5 bases). Germline V gene lookup returns CDR1 LNHDA and CDR2 SQIVND (reference sequence). Trimming shortened V by 3 bases and J by 7 bases, and 15 bases separated the two germline ends. CDR3 length: 14 amino acids. The CDR3 protein is CASSMTEVAGGYTF. The CDR3 DNA reads as TGTGCCAGTAGTATGACAGAGGTAGCCGGTGGCTACACCTTC. Combining the CDR3 with reference TRBV19 and TRBJ1-2 gives the whole variable domain DGGITQSPKYLFRKEGQNVTLSCEQNLNHDAMYWYRQDPGQGLRLIYYSQIVNDFQKGDIAEGYSVSREKKESFPLTVTSAQKNPTAFYLCASSMTEVAGGYTFGSGTRLTVV.

The chain recombines TRBV14 with TRBJ1-1; D unresolved. Trimming removed 1 base from V and 5 bases from J, with 8 bases in between. The CDR3 contains 13 residues. CDR1 and CDR2 from the germline V gene are SGHDN and FVKESK. The DNA for the CDR3 is TGTGCCAGCAGCCAAGTTGTAGAGACTGAAGCTTTCTTT. Translation gives CASSQVVETEAFF.

The V call is TRBV27, the J call TRBJ1-5; 9 positions agree with TRBD1. Germline lookup yields CDR1 MNHEY and CDR2 SMNVEV (reference sequence). The CDR3 has 15 amino acids. Unmatched junction bases numbered 11, after V lost 6 bases and J lost 8 bases. CDR3 DNA sequence: TGTGCCAGCAGCGAGACCGGGACAGGGCTGAAGCCCCAGCATTTT. Encoded protein: CASSETGTGLKPQHF.

This clone was seen a few times. DNA for the CDR3: TGTGCCAGCAGTTTATTTGGGCTCTCTAATGAAAAACTGTTTTTT. Its translation: CASSLFGLSNEKLFF. This chain joins TRBV28 and TRBJ1-4; D unresolved. V lost 1 base and J lost 3, with 9 bases in between. Germline CDR1 and CDR2: MDHEN and SYDVKM. CDR3 size: 15 residues. Together with reference TRBV28 and TRBJ1-4, the CDR3 gives the full variable domain: DVKVTQSSRYLVKRTGEKVFLECVQDMDHENMFWYRQDPGLGLRLIYFSYDVKMKEKGDIPEGYSVSREKKERFSLILESASTNQTSMYLCASSLFGLSNEKLFFGSGTQLSVL.

This clone was detected only a few times. V is TRBV30 and J is TRBJ2-1, with D possibly matching TRBD2 (6 bases). The V end was cut by 4 bases, the J end by 5 bases, with 12 bases between. Germline-derived CDR1 and CDR2 are GTSNPN and SVGIG (reference sequence). The CDR3 totals 13 residues. CDR3 residues: CAWTGGMNNEQFF. The CDR3 coding sequence is TGTGCCTGGACAGGCGGGATGAACAATGAGCAGTTCTTC.

This chain uses TRBV18 with TRBJ2-4; TRBD1 agrees at 7 bases. CDR1 is KGHSH, CDR2 LQKENI, per germline. V lost 4 bases and J lost 8; bases outside the gene matches: 5. This CDR3 has 13 amino acids. CDR3 bases: TGTGCCAGCTCACGACAGGGTAGGGACATTCAGTACTTC. Its protein product is CASSRQGRDIQYF.

Here the CDR3 reads CASSLGAGLIADPYTF. The CDR3 nucleotides read TGTGCCAGCAGCTTAGGGGCAGGACTTATCGCGGACCCCTACACCTTC. The chain joins TRBV7-9 to TRBJ1-2; D not resolved. Trimming took off 1 base at V and 10 bases at J, with 22 bases between the two ends. There are 16 residues in the CDR3. Germline V lookup: CDR1 SEHNR, CDR2 FQNEAQ (reference sequence).

V gene TRBV27 combines with J gene TRBJ1-5, with 9 bases matching TRBD1. The CDR3 contains 16 residues. Trimming took 2 bases from V and 4 from J; bases not matched to a gene: 6. The germline V gene has CDR1 MNHEY and CDR2 SMNVEV (reference sequence). The CDR3 loop reads CASSLTQGARNQPQHF. CDR3 in DNA: TGTGCCAGCAGTTTAACACAGGGGGCCAGGAATCAGCCCCAGCATTTT.

Worth noting for this clone: The germline gene is not matched at one end of the junction; a read error may be the cause. The chain is built from TRBV2 and TRBJ2-1; D is unresolved. Looked up from germline, CDR1 is SNHLY and CDR2 is FYNNEI. The CDR3 is 11 residues long. The CDR3 loop is CASRSFNEQFF. CDR3 coding DNA: TGTGCCAGCAGGTCCTTCAATGAGCAGTTCTTC.

The gene calls are TRBV7-2 and TRBJ2-3, with 8 bases lining up with TRBD2. V gave up 8 bases and J gave up 9 bases; unmatched junction bases: 4. Germline CDR1 and CDR2: SGHTA and FQGNSA. The CDR3 contains 11 residues. The CDR3 DNA reads TGTGCCAGCTCGCGGGGGGAAACGCAGTATTTT. It is translated as CASSRGETQYF.

This chain uses TRBV11-1 with TRBJ2-7; 9 bases align to TRBD2. The CDR3 covers 13 residues. V lost 7 bases and J lost 2; bases outside the gene matches: 3. Germline-derived CDR1 and CDR2 are SGHAT and FQDESV (reference sequence). CDR3 sequence (DNA): TGTGCCAGCACCGGCGGGGGGGCCTACGAGCAGTACTTC. Its translation: CASTGGGAYEQYF.

This clone showed up just a few times. The genes are TRBV7-8 and TRBJ2-2; TRBD1 matches 7 bases. V shed 1 base, J shed 6 bases, and the junction held 8 bases outside the gene matches. CDR1 is SGHVS and CDR2 is FQNEAQ in the germline V gene. The CDR3 is 16 residues long. The CDR3 DNA reads as TGTGCCAGCAGCTTAGGATTGGGCCAGGGGGCCGGGGAGCTGTTTTTT. Residues: CASSLGLGQGAGELFF.

Only a few counts were recorded for this clone. The chain employs TRBV27 and TRBJ2-7; D is perhaps TRBD1 (6 bases). Per the germline V gene, CDR1 is MNHEY and CDR2 is SMNVEV (reference sequence). CDR3 length: 15 amino acids. The V gene lost 8 bases and the J gene lost 6 bases, with 23 bases spanning the gap. The CDR3 sequence: CASGPRDTRGSEQYF. Written as DNA, the CDR3 is TGTGCCAGCGGCCCCCGGGACACCCGCGGGTCCGAGCAGTACTTC.

This chain uses TRBV5-8 with TRBJ2-4, with 10 nucleotides matching TRBD1. The germline V gene encodes CDR1 SGHTS and CDR2 YDEGEE. With 3 bases clipped from V and 8 bases from J, the junction kept 5 bases outside the gene matches. CDR3 length: 14 residues. CDR3 region: CASSSTGGDYIQYF. The CDR3 DNA is TGTGCCAGCAGCTCGACAGGGGGCGATTACATTCAGTACTTC. The whole variable domain, filled in from reference TRBV5-8 and TRBJ2-4, reads EAGVTQSPTHLIKTRGQQATLRCSPISGHTSVYWYQQALGLGLQFLLWYDEGEERNRGNFPPRFSGRQFPNYSSELNVNALELEDSALYLCASSSTGGDYIQYFGAGTRLSVL.

This clone showed up just a few times. The CDR3 spells CAWSSGLLSTDTQYF. DNA for the CDR3: TGTGCCTGGAGTTCCGGACTACTAAGCACAGATACGCAGTATTTT. The chain joins TRBV30 to TRBJ2-3; perhaps TRBD2 as D (6 bases). The CDR3 sequence is 15 residues long. The germline gives CDR1 GTSNPN, CDR2 SVGIG (reference sequence). Trimming removed 2 bases from V and 0 bases from J, with 12 bases in between.

DNA for the CDR3: TGTGCCAGCATAACTGGACTAGCGGGGGGGCCGGCGTACTTC. Translating it yields CASITGLAGGPAYF. The chain carries TRBV28 and TRBJ2-5; TRBD2 agrees at 15 bases. The germline V gene encodes CDR1 MDHEN and CDR2 SYDVKM. V lost 7 bases, J lost 13 bases, and 10 bases stayed unmatched. The CDR3 length is 14 residues. The complete variable domain, with remaining parts taken from reference TRBV28 and TRBJ2-5, reads DVKVTQSSRYLVKRTGEKVFLECVQDMDHENMFWYRQDPGLGLRLIYFSYDVKMKEKGDIPEGYSVSREKKERFSLILESASTNQTSMYLCASITGLAGGPAYFGPGTRLLVL.

This clone was observed a few times. The V and J genes are TRBV4-3 and TRBJ1-4; no clear D. The CDR3 sequence is 16 residues long. With 4 bases removed from V and 8 bases from J, the gap between germline ends came to 20 bases. Per the germline V gene, CDR1 is LGHNA and CDR2 is YSLEER. The CDR3 sequence: CASSRLGSGVSEKLFF. The CDR3 region has the DNA TGCGCCAGCAGCCGACTCGGGAGCGGGGTTAGCGAAAAACTGTTTTTT.